These 30 T cell receptor beta chains share one sample of origin, sequenced in a study of PD-1 blockade in classical Hodgkin lymphoma. All patients experienced relapse after autologous stem cell transplantation, and brentuximab vedotin exposure was variable. Profiling relied on immunoSEQ multiplex PCR, and the TCRdb table lists in-frame clones only, not all of them. The sample lists fewer than 15,000 clones; 80% to 95% were seen once. Here the sequenced sample was peripheral blood mononuclear cells (PBMCs), taken at baseline. The receptors come from a human donor with classical Hodgkin lymphoma.

The CDR3 coding sequence is TGTGCCAGCAGCTTGGCGGTCCGGGCTAACTATGGCTACACCTTC. It codes for CASSLAVRANYGYTF. The chain links TRBV7-2 to TRBJ1-2; D is unclear. Germline V gene sequence: CDR1 SGHTA, CDR2 FQGNSA. The V and J ends lost 3 bases and 0 bases respectively, with 11 bases between them. This CDR3 spans 15 amino acids.

The V gene is TRBV13, the J gene TRBJ2-1; 11 bases match TRBD2. The CDR3 covers 19 residues. CDR1 and CDR2 from the germline V gene are PRHDT and FYEKMQ (reference sequence). With 1 base clipped from V and 1 base from J, the junction kept 9 bases outside the gene matches. The CDR3 sequence: CASSLVVLAGGPSYNEQFF. Here the CDR3 DNA reads TGTGCCAGCAGCTTAGTGGTTTTAGCGGGGGGGCCTTCCTACAATGAGCAGTTCTTC.

This chain joins TRBV5-1 and TRBJ2-7; 9 nucleotides line up with TRBD2. Trimming took 2 bases from V and 7 from J; bases not matched to a gene: 4. Germline V CDR1 and CDR2: SGHRS, YFSETQ. CDR3 size: 13 residues. The CDR3 bases are TGCGCCAGCAGCTTAGGAGCGGGGGGAGAGCAGTACTTC. It translates to CASSLGAGGEQYF.

This chain links TRBV11-2 with TRBJ2-5; 7 bases align to TRBD2. V was pared by 3 bases and J by 3 bases, with 4 bases of the junction left unmatched. In germline, CDR1 is SGHAT, CDR2 FQNNGV. The CDR3 totals 14 residues. DNA of the CDR3: TGTGCCAGCAGCTTCGGGGGGAAAAAAGAGACCCAGTACTTC. This gives the protein CASSFGGKKETQYF.

V and J are TRBV27 and TRBJ2-1; 12 nucleotides match TRBD1. CDR3 length equals 16 residues. V was clipped by 4 bases and J by 7 bases; unmatched bases: 8. Germline CDR1 MNHEY, CDR2 SMNVEV (reference sequence). CDR3 DNA: TGTGCCAGCAGTTCATTGGGACAGGGGGCGAGAAATGAGCAGTTCTTC. Protein product: CASSSLGQGARNEQFF.

This clone was seen only a few times. J is TRBJ2-2 and V is TRBV5-1, with 7 bases aligning to TRBD2. The germline V gene has CDR1 SGHRS and CDR2 YFSETQ. Unmatched junction bases numbered 6, after V lost 6 bases and J lost 7 bases. The length of the CDR3 is 13 residues. This CDR3 is CASNSRGGGELFF. In DNA, the CDR3 is TGCGCCAGCAACAGCCGCGGGGGCGGGGAGCTGTTTTTT.

The chain couples TRBV10-2 to TRBJ2-7, with 10 bases aligning to TRBD1. V was clipped by 8 bases and J by 4 bases; unmatched bases: 8. This CDR3 comprises 14 residues. CDR1 is WSHSY and CDR2 is SAAADI in the germline V gene. CDR3 sequence (DNA): TGCGCCAGCCGGATTCGACAGGGGGCTTACGAGCAGTACTTC. Translated: CASRIRQGAYEQYF.

The chain links TRBV7-9 to TRBJ2-3; D uncertain. The CDR3 is 16 amino acids. V dropped 0 bases and J dropped 2 bases, with 12 bases sitting between them. In germline, CDR1 is SEHNR, CDR2 FQNEAQ (reference sequence). The CDR3 DNA sequence: TGTGCCAGCAGCTTAGCCTCCCCCGGCGCCACAGATACGCAGTATTTT. Amino acid sequence: CASSLASPGATDTQYF.

The V and J genes are TRBV5-1 and TRBJ2-1; 8 nucleotides agree with TRBD2. The J segment lost 8 bases and the V segment lost 1 base, leaving 11 bases of the junction unmatched. The germline gives CDR1 SGHRS, CDR2 YFSETQ. The CDR3 length is 16 residues. The CDR3 is CASSLKLKRGLDEQFF. CDR3 coding DNA: TGCGCCAGCAGCTTGAAACTCAAGCGGGGGTTGGATGAGCAGTTCTTC.

The chain is built from TRBV5-1 and TRBJ1-4, with D hard to call. Germline V gene sequence: CDR1 SGHRS, CDR2 YFSETQ. Trimming left V 0 bases short and J 3 bases short, with 9 bases between. The CDR3 spans 15 residues. CDR3 sequence (DNA): TGCGCCAGCAGCTTGGTAGGCGGGCCTAATGAAAAACTGTTTTTT. Translating gives CASSLVGGPNEKLFF. The full variable domain, in which reference TRBV5-1 and TRBJ1-4 provide the parts outside the CDR3, is KAGVTQTPRYLIKTRGQQVTLSCSPISGHRSVSWYQQTPGQGLQFLFEYFSETQRNKGNFPGRFSGRQFSNSRSEMNVSTLELGDSALYLCASSLVGGPNEKLFFGSGTQLSVL.

The CDR3 reads CASSLGVEETQYF. CDR3 coding DNA: TGCGCCAGCAGCTTGGGGGTAGAAGAGACCCAGTACTTC. V is TRBV5-1 and J is TRBJ2-5; D not certain. Trimming removed 0 bases from V and 3 bases from J, with 6 bases in between. This CDR3 has 13 amino acids. Germline assignment: CDR1 SGHRS and CDR2 YFSETQ.

This sequence joins TRBV7-9 and TRBJ2-2; D is perhaps TRBD1 (6 bases). Germline lookup yields CDR1 SEHNR and CDR2 FQNEAQ (reference sequence). With 3 bases removed from V and 1 base from J, the gap between germline ends came to 9 bases. CDR3 length: 15 residues. The CDR3 region is CASSFRTVNTGELFF. For the CDR3, the DNA is TGTGCCAGCAGCTTCAGGACAGTGAACACCGGGGAGCTGTTTTTT.

This rearrangement joins TRBV7-3 to TRBJ2-3; no reliable D call. V was shortened by 5 bases and J by 3 bases, with 9 bases between the two germline ends. From germline, CDR1 is SGHTA and CDR2 FQGTGA. There are 13 residues in the CDR3. The CDR3 region is CASSTGTTDTQYF. The CDR3 DNA reads TGTGCCAGCAGCACCGGAACTACAGATACGCAGTATTTT.

This sequence joins TRBV7-9 and TRBJ1-1; no reliable D call. The CDR3 covers 14 residues. Germline CDR1 SEHNR, CDR2 FQNEAQ (reference sequence). Trimming removed 5 bases from V and 6 bases from J, with 16 bases in between. This chain's CDR3 is CASSVLVALSEAFF. CDR3 nucleotides: TGTGCCAGCAGCGTACTCGTGGCCCTCTCTGAAGCTTTCTTT.

The V and J genes are TRBV11-2 and TRBJ1-1; D is unresolved. V was pared by 2 bases and J by 1 base, with 8 bases between. Germline lookup yields CDR1 SGHAT and CDR2 FQNNGV. CDR3 length: 14 amino acids. CDR3 in amino acids: CASSLRRRNTEAFF. CDR3 in DNA: TGTGCCAGCAGCTTACGGCGGAGGAACACTGAAGCTTTCTTT.

The chain joins TRBV18 to TRBJ1-2; D uncertain. Germline values: CDR1 KGHSH, CDR2 LQKENI. Trimming removed 1 base from V and 4 bases from J, with 16 bases in between. CDR3 length equals 16 residues. The CDR3 nucleotides read TGTGCCAGCTCACCACAGGTTCGGGGATCCCTCTATGGCTACACCTTC. It is translated as CASSPQVRGSLYGYTF.

The J gene is TRBJ1-6, the V gene TRBV30; D gene ambiguous. Germline CDR1 GTSNPN, CDR2 SVGIG (reference sequence). The CDR3 length is 13 residues. Trimming removed 3 bases at V and 7 bases at J, with 10 bases between. This chain's CDR3 is CAWRDEENSPLHF. CDR3 bases: TGTGCCTGGAGGGACGAGGAGAATTCACCCCTCCACTTT.

This clone has only one observation. The chain uses TRBV30 and TRBJ2-7; D may be TRBD2 (7 bases). V lost 2 bases to trimming and J lost 4 bases, with 15 bases between them. Germline V gene data show CDR1 as GTSNPN and CDR2 as SVGIG (reference sequence). The CDR3 has 14 residues. In nucleotides, the CDR3 is TGTGCCTGGAGTCCTAGGGGGGGAGGATACGAGCAGTACTTC. It translates to CAWSPRGGGYEQYF.

J is TRBJ2-7 and V is TRBV2; 7 bases are a match to TRBD2. V was clipped by 6 bases and J by 3 bases; unmatched bases: 8. Germline V CDR1 and CDR2: SNHLY, FYNNEI. The CDR3 extends over 14 amino acids. CDR3 loop: CASRPRAGDYEQYF. The CDR3 DNA reads as TGTGCCAGCAGACCTAGGGCGGGGGACTACGAGCAGTACTTC.

This CDR3 reads CAWSSWETQYF. The CDR3 region has the DNA TGTGCCTGGAGTTCTTGGGAGACCCAGTACTTC. J is TRBJ2-5 and V is TRBV30; D unresolved. The V end was cut by 2 bases, the J end by 5 bases, with 6 bases between. Germline-derived CDR1 and CDR2 are GTSNPN and SVGIG (reference sequence). The CDR3 loop spans 11 amino acids.

CDR3 nucleotide sequence: TGCGCCAGCAGGACCGGACAGGCTTTAGCCAAAAACATTCAGTACTTC. Its protein product is CASRTGQALAKNIQYF. The rearrangement joins TRBV10-2 to TRBJ2-4; 7 positions agree with TRBD1. CDR1 and CDR2 (germline): WSHSY, SAAADI. The CDR3 runs 16 residues. Germline trimming cut 6 bases from V and 0 bases from J; bases unmatched to any gene: 8.

In DNA, the CDR3 is TGTGCCAGCAGTTTATTGGATGCTTGGGGCGGGGAGACCCAGTACTTC. This translates into CASSLLDAWGGETQYF. The chain links TRBV28 to TRBJ2-5; D is tentatively TRBD1 or TRBD2 (5 bases each). Trimming removed 1 base at V and 5 bases at J, with 17 bases between. The CDR3 spans 16 residues. Germline-derived CDR1 and CDR2 are MDHEN and SYDVKM.

The chain links TRBV5-1 to TRBJ1-4, with D unresolved. The CDR3 runs 15 residues. V lost 4 bases to trimming and J lost 7 bases, with 17 bases between them. Germline lookup yields CDR1 SGHRS and CDR2 YFSETQ. The CDR3 DNA reads TGCGCCAGCAGCAAACCGGAGGAAAAAATTGAAAAACTGTTTTTT. This translates into CASSKPEEKIEKLFF. The variable domain in full, completed from reference TRBV5-1 and TRBJ1-4, reads KAGVTQTPRYLIKTRGQQVTLSCSPISGHRSVSWYQQTPGQGLQFLFEYFSETQRNKGNFPGRFSGRQFSNSRSEMNVSTLELGDSALYLCASSKPEEKIEKLFFGSGTQLSVL.

This rearrangement joins TRBV11-2 to TRBJ1-3, with D unresolved. This CDR3 is 13 amino acids long. CDR1 is SGHAT, CDR2 FQNNGV, per germline. The V end was cut by 1 base, the J end by 7 bases, with 8 bases between. The chain's CDR3 is CASSLVAWNTIYF. The DNA for the CDR3 is TGTGCCAGCAGCTTAGTCGCCTGGAACACCATATATTTT.

This clone came up once. The gene calls are TRBV5-1 and TRBJ2-3; D is unclear. V was shortened by 4 bases and J by 1 base, with 13 bases between the two germline ends. This CDR3 has 15 amino acids. Germline CDR1 and CDR2: SGHRS and YFSETQ. CDR3 protein: CASSVSSTRTDTQYF. The CDR3 DNA sequence: TGCGCCAGCAGCGTATCATCGACCCGCACAGATACGCAGTATTTT. The complete variable domain, with remaining parts taken from reference TRBV5-1 and TRBJ2-3, reads KAGVTQTPRYLIKTRGQQVTLSCSPISGHRSVSWYQQTPGQGLQFLFEYFSETQRNKGNFPGRFSGRQFSNSRSEMNVSTLELGDSALYLCASSVSSTRTDTQYFGPGTRLTVL.

The table lists this clone with a count of one. V and J are TRBV6-1 and TRBJ2-4; 10 positions agree with TRBD1. This CDR3 region has 12 residues. Losses at the gene ends were 6 bases for V and 7 bases for J; bases not matched to a gene: 0. Germline V gene data show CDR1 as MNHNS and CDR2 as SASEGT. The CDR3 DNA reads TGTGCCAGCAGGGGACAGGGGAACATTCAGTACTTC. Encoded protein: CASRGQGNIQYF.

The table lists this clone with a few counts. One end of the junction varies from germline; a read error may be responsible. This chain connects TRBV7-3 to TRBJ2-3, with TRBD2 as a possible D gene (6 bases). This CDR3 has 16 amino acids. Germline V gene data show CDR1 as SGHTA and CDR2 as FQGTGA. CDR3 sequence reads: CASSQDGGYSTDTQYF. CDR3 sequence (DNA): TGCGCCAGCAGCCAAGATGGGGGGTATAGCACAGATACGCAGTATTTT.

CDR3 protein: CASSYSGTGLYGYTF. CDR3 sequence (DNA): TGTGCCAGCAGTTACTCAGGGACAGGGCTCTATGGCTACACCTTC. The J gene is TRBJ1-2, the V gene TRBV6-6, with 9 bases matching TRBD1. Germline CDR1 reads MNHNY; CDR2 reads SVGAGI (reference sequence). Trimming took 0 bases from V and 4 from J; bases not matched to a gene: 3. This CDR3 region has 15 residues.

The chain is built from TRBV4-1 and TRBJ2-3; D is unresolved. Germline V CDR1 and CDR2: MGHRA, YSYEKL. This CDR3 comprises 16 residues. Trimming stripped 1 base from V and 6 bases from J, with 17 bases between. The CDR3 sequence: CASSQVVLTLDDTQYF. In nucleotides, the CDR3 is TGCGCCAGCAGCCAAGTCGTCCTGACTTTGGACGATACGCAGTATTTT.

This clone was seen once. V gene TRBV11-3 combines with J gene TRBJ2-2; no clear D gene. Germline V gene lookup returns CDR1 SGHNT and CDR2 YENEEA. The CDR3 covers 13 residues. V dropped 4 bases and J dropped 6 bases, with 9 bases sitting between them. CDR3 nucleotides: TGTGCCAGCAGCTCACCCAGGTCCGGGGAGCTGTTTTTT. This encodes CASSSPRSGELFF.